A selection of T cell receptor beta chains follows, all from one sample in a study of glioma-infiltrating T cells after dendritic cell vaccination. Here immunoSEQ multiplex PCR was the method, and the copy in TCRdb shows in-frame clones only, minus some. The sample lists around 97,000 clones, around 81% occurring once. This specimen consisted of blood, obtained before dendritic cell vaccination. The source is a human donor with glioblastoma. CDR3s include the opening cysteine and the closing phenylalanine or tryptophan. The D gene is left open where the match is weak. The listing skips clone size in some rows; elsewhere it reads once, few, many or a size class.

d_call,v_call,j_call,clone_size,cdr3_nt,cdr3_aa
-,TRBV29-1,TRBJ1-1,-,TGCAGCGTCTCTCCAGGGACCGCCGTGGGAGGAACTGAAGCTTTCTTT,CSVSPGTAVGGTEAFF
-,TRBV7-6,TRBJ1-2,-,TGTGCCAGCAGCTTACAGGTCGGGGGGCTCGGAGGCTACACCTTC,CASSLQVGGLGGYTF
-,TRBV7-2,TRBJ2-2,once,TGTGCCAGCAGCCTCGACACCGGGGAGCTGTTTTTT,CASSLDTGELFF
TRBD1,TRBV10-3,TRBJ2-7,-,TGTGCCAGTACTCCGGAGACAGGGTCCTACGAGCAGTACTTC,CASTPETGSYEQYF
TRBD1,TRBV30,TRBJ1-4,-,TGTGCCTGGGACCGGACAGGGACGGAAAAACTGTTTTTT,CAWDRTGTEKLFF
TRBD1,TRBV18,TRBJ1-5,-,TGTGCCAGCTCACCACCGCGGGACAGGGTCAATCAGCCCCAGCATTTT,CASSPPRDRVNQPQHF
-,TRBV19,TRBJ1-5,-,TGTGCCAGTAGTATAGCCCCCATAGCGGCGCCCCAGCATTTT,CASSIAPIAAPQHF
TRBD1,TRBV11-3,TRBJ1-2,-,TGTGCCAGCAGCCCTATGGGACAGAACTATGGCTACACCTTC,CASSPMGQNYGYTF
TRBD2,TRBV5-4,TRBJ2-5,-,TGTGCCAGCAGCCTACCGGGGGGTGAGACCCAGTACTTC,CASSLPGGETQYF
-,TRBV11-3,TRBJ2-2,-,TGTGCCAGCAGCGCAGGGAACACCGGGGAGCTGTTTTTT,CASSAGNTGELFF
-,TRBV20-1,TRBJ2-1,-,TGCAGTGCCGTCAAGGACATTGAGCAGTTCTTC,CSAVKDIEQFF
-,TRBV7-2,TRBJ1-1,-,TGTGCCAGCAGCTTAGCGCTCGGGGGGAGGGCTGAAGCTTTCTTT,CASSLALGGRAEAFF
TRBD1,TRBV5-6,TRBJ2-2,once,TGTGCCAGCAGCCCCAATCTCGGGACAGCGAACACCGGGGAGCTGTTTTTT,CASSPNLGTANTGELFF
-,TRBV6-6,TRBJ1-6,few,TGTGCCAGCAGTTACGACCGGGTCGGTAATTCACCCCTCCACTTT,CASSYDRVGNSPLHF
-,TRBV11-3,TRBJ2-1,-,TGTGCCAGCAGCTTATCCAGAGAGGGTACCAATGAGCAGTTCTTC,CASSLSREGTNEQFF
-,TRBV13,TRBJ2-7,-,TGTGCCAGCAGCTTAGGAAATAGCTACGAGCAGTACTTC,CASSLGNSYEQYF
-,TRBV30,TRBJ2-5,-,TGTGCCTGGAGTGACCTAATGGGGAGTACACAAGAGACCCAGTACTTC,CAWSDLMGSTQETQYF
-,TRBV6-5,TRBJ1-2,few,TGTGCCAGCACGACAGAGAGGCCCGGGTATGGCTACACCTTC,CASTTERPGYGYTF
TRBD1,TRBV2,TRBJ2-5,-,TGTGCCAGCAGTGAAAGGTCAGGGGGCTTAGAGACCCAGTACTTC,CASSERSGGLETQYF
TRBD2,TRBV7-4,TRBJ2-7,once,TGTGCCAGCACCTTAGCGGGGGGGCCCGACGAGCAGTACTTC,CASTLAGGPDEQYF
-,TRBV19,TRBJ1-2,-,TGTGCCAGTAGTATCGGATCCGGCGGGGAGGGGAACGGCTACACCTTC,CASSIGSGGEGNGYTF
TRBD1,TRBV29-1,TRBJ1-2,-,TGCAGCGTCACCGGGACAGGGGGCTCTGGCTACACCTTC,CSVTGTGGSGYTF
TRBD1,TRBV4-3,TRBJ1-4,few,TGCGCCAGCAGCCATGGACAGGGAGGGACTAATGAAAAACTGTTTTTT,CASSHGQGGTNEKLFF
TRBD2,TRBV6-1,TRBJ2-7,medium-sized,TGTGCCAGCAGTCCAAGCGGGGACGCCGAGCAGTACTTC,CASSPSGDAEQYF
-,TRBV5-8,TRBJ1-2,-,TGTGCCAGCAGCTTGGCGCAGGGGTATGGCTACACCTTC,CASSLAQGYGYTF
-,TRBV6-1,TRBJ1-2,-,TGTGCCAGCAGTCTGTCCAGGGGCTATGGCTACACCTTC,CASSLSRGYGYTF
TRBD1,TRBV19,TRBJ2-1,-,TGTGCCAGTAGTACCGGGGACAGGGCTACTGAGCAGTTCTTC,CASSTGDRATEQFF
-,TRBV2,TRBJ2-7,-,TGTGCCAGCAGTGGACTCTTGATCTACGAGCAGTACTTC,CASSGLLIYEQYF
-,TRBV18,TRBJ2-4,-,TGTGCCAGCTCACAACAGGTGGTAGCCAAAAACATTCAGTACTTC,CASSQQVVAKNIQYF
-,TRBV5-1,TRBJ2-2,-,TGCGCCAGCGAGCTTTCGAACACCGGGGAGCTGTTTTTT,CASELSNTGELFF
-,TRBV19,TRBJ1-4,-,TGTGCCAGTGGGCGGGGGACTGAAAAACTGTTTTTT,CASGRGTEKLFF
-,TRBV2,TRBJ1-1,-,TGTGCCAGCAGGCTCGGGACATTGAACACTGAAGCTTTCTTT,CASRLGTLNTEAFF
-,TRBV19,TRBJ1-5,-,TGTGCCAGTAGTATCTCAGGGCAGGGTCAGCCCCAGCATTTT,CASSISGQGQPQHF
-,TRBV11-2,TRBJ2-7,-,TGTGCCAGCAGCTCGCCGACAGGTTCGTACGAGCAGTACTTC,CASSSPTGSYEQYF
-,TRBV6-5,TRBJ1-2,-,TGTGCCAGCAAACAGGGAAGTTTCGGCTACACCTTC,CASKQGSFGYTF
-,TRBV6-1,TRBJ2-5,-,TGTGCCAGCAGTGCCATTCGACAGCAAGAGACCCAGTACTTC,CASSAIRQQETQYF
TRBD1,TRBV6-1,TRBJ2-3,-,TGTGCCAGCAGTGAATTGACAGGGATCACAGATACGCAGTATTTT,CASSELTGITDTQYF
-,TRBV25-1,TRBJ1-1,-,TGTGCCAGCAGTCTGGAACAGGGGAACACTGAAGCTTTCTTT,CASSLEQGNTEAFF
-,TRBV5-1,TRBJ1-1,-,TGCGCCAGCAGCTTGGATACAGGGACCACTGAAGCTTTCTTT,CASSLDTGTTEAFF
-,TRBV10-3,TRBJ2-7,-,TGTGCCATCAGTGACAGTTCCTACGAGCAGTACTTC,CAISDSSYEQYF
-,TRBV7-8,TRBJ1-4,once,TGTGCCAGCAGCTCACTCTTCGACAGTTTTAATGAAAAACTGTTTTTT,CASSSLFDSFNEKLFF
TRBD1,TRBV10-2,TRBJ2-2,-,TGCGCCAGCGGGGACAGGGAGTCCGGGGAGCTGTTTTTT,CASGDRESGELFF
TRBD2,TRBV2,TRBJ2-1,-,TGTGCCAGCAGCCCCTTGCCCAAGATTAGCGGGGGGGCCGGTGAGCAGTTCTTC,CASSPLPKISGGAGEQFF
TRBD2,TRBV5-1,TRBJ2-1,-,TGCGCCAGCAGCCCGGGACTAGAGGGGAGTGGTGAGCAGTTCTTC,CASSPGLEGSGEQFF
TRBD2,TRBV9,TRBJ2-2,-,TGTGCCAGCAGCTACTCTCTCCGGGGGGGCGTAAGTGAGTACACCGGGGAGCTGTTTTTT,CASSYSLRGGVSEYTGELFF
-,TRBV7-2,TRBJ1-1,many,TGTGCCAGCAGCTTAGCGCTTGGGGAGGAAGCTTTCTTT,CASSLALGEEAFF
TRBD1,TRBV6-5,TRBJ1-2,-,TGTGCCAGCAGTTACTCCTGGGACAGGGACCTCTATGGCTACACCTTC,CASSYSWDRDLYGYTF
-,TRBV2,TRBJ2-5,-,TGTGCCAGCAGAACCGGAACTAGCTCATCGCAAGAGACCCAGTACTTC,CASRTGTSSSQETQYF
TRBD1,TRBV9,TRBJ2-7,once,TGTGCCAGCAGCGTAGGGGGACAGGGATCCTACGAGCAGTACTTC,CASSVGGQGSYEQYF
TRBD1,TRBV13,TRBJ1-2,-,TGTGCCAGCAGCGCACAGGGGAACTATGGCTACACCTTC,CASSAQGNYGYTF
TRBD1,TRBV6-1,TRBJ2-7,-,TGTGCCAGCAGTGTTAGTTGGTCGGGACAGGAGGCTATAGAGCAGTACTTC,CASSVSWSGQEAIEQYF
TRBD2,TRBV13,TRBJ2-7,-,TGTGCCAGCAGCTACGCCAGCGGGGGGGTGTACTTC,CASSYASGGVYF
TRBD1,TRBV6-6,TRBJ2-3,-,TGTGCCAGCACCCATGACAGGGCTACTACAGATACGCAGTATTTT,CASTHDRATTDTQYF